The 10 T cell receptor beta chains below come from one sample, sequenced in a study of technical replicates of blood from a handful of donors. Generated by immunoSEQ multiplex PCR, the TCRdb table keeps only in-frame clones and is missing some. The repertoire holds approximately 89,000 clones, just under 95% seen once, with 0.24% in the top ten. Sequencing used T cells isolated from PBMCs. The receptor source for this set is a human donor in good health.

The rearrangement links TRBV5-1 to TRBJ2-3, with D possibly matching TRBD2 (5 bases). This CDR3 has 14 residues. The V gene's germline CDR1 is SGHRS and CDR2 YFSETQ. Trimming cost V 4 bases and J 6 bases, with 15 bases left between them. The DNA for the CDR3 is TGCGCCAGCAGCCATGGACTGCGAGGGGATACGCAGTATTTT. Translating it yields CASSHGLRGDTQYF.

V usage is TRBV9 and J usage is TRBJ1-1, with a possible D match to TRBD1 (6 bases). Germline-derived CDR1 and CDR2 are SGDLS and YYNGEE. CDR3 length equals 15 residues. Trimming took off 1 base at V and 5 bases at J, with 15 bases between the two ends. The CDR3 nucleotides are TGTGCCAGCAGCGTAAGGACAGATGTTGGGACTGAAGCTTTCTTT. Its translation is CASSVRTDVGTEAFF.

CDR3 coding DNA: TGCGCCAGCAGCACCCGACTAGCGGGAGGCCCCGCTTTATACGAGCAGTACTTC. Translated, it gives CASSTRLAGGPALYEQYF. The V gene is TRBV5-1, the J gene TRBJ2-7; 13 bases agree with TRBD2. In germline, CDR1 is SGHRS, CDR2 YFSETQ. This CDR3 has 18 amino acids. Germline trimming cut 4 bases from V and 4 bases from J; bases unmatched to any gene: 14.

This sequence joins TRBV30 and TRBJ1-1; TRBD1 matches 9 bases. The CDR3 length is 16 residues. CDR1 and CDR2 from the germline V gene are GTSNPN and SVGIG (reference sequence). The trim removed 5 bases at V and 1 base at J, leaving 11 bases unmatched. DNA for the CDR3: TGTGCCTGGTCTTGGGACAGGGTGGGACAGAACACTGAAGCTTTCTTT. This encodes CAWSWDRVGQNTEAFF.

The chain joins TRBV9 to TRBJ1-3; D remains ambiguous. V lost 4 bases and J 6 bases, leaving 11 bases between the germline ends. This CDR3 contains 13 residues. The germline V gene has CDR1 SGDLS and CDR2 YYNGEE. The CDR3 DNA sequence: TGTGCCAGCAGCTCAGAGGGAGTAAACACCATATATTTT. This codes for CASSSEGVNTIYF.

The chain recombines TRBV9 with TRBJ1-6; D unresolved. In germline, CDR1 is SGDLS, CDR2 YYNGEE. Trimming cost V 0 bases and J 3 bases, with 10 bases left between them. The CDR3 loop spans 16 amino acids. The CDR3 sequence is CASSVGEQNYNSPLHF. The CDR3 region has the DNA TGTGCCAGCAGCGTAGGGGAGCAGAACTATAATTCACCCCTCCACTTT. Looking up the rest from reference TRBV9 and TRBJ1-6 gives the full variable domain: DSGVTQTPKHLITATGQRVTLRCSPRSGDLSVYWYQQSLDQGLQFLIQYYNGEERAKGNILERFSAQQFPDLHSELNLSSLELGDSALYFCASSVGEQNYNSPLHFGNGTRLTVT.

The chain joins TRBV7-9 to TRBJ2-7, with 14 bases lining up with TRBD2. This CDR3 region has 14 residues. Looked up from germline, CDR1 is SEHNR and CDR2 is FQNEAQ (reference sequence). V trimming: 5 bases; J trimming: 4 bases; junction bases outside the gene matches: 1. CDR3 in DNA: TGTGCCAGCAGCGGACTAGCGGGGGGTTACGAGCAGTACTTC. It encodes CASSGLAGGYEQYF.

The chain couples TRBV25-1 to TRBJ2-7; 8 bases line up with TRBD1. CDR3 size: 14 residues. Losses at the gene ends were 6 bases for V and 3 bases for J; bases not matched to a gene: 7. Per germline, CDR1 MGHDK and CDR2 SYGVNS. The CDR3 protein is CASRGSDRVYEQYF. CDR3 DNA sequence: TGTGCCAGCAGGGGGTCGGACAGGGTCTACGAGCAGTACTTC.

This rearrangement joins TRBV5-1 to TRBJ1-1; maybe TRBD1 (5 bases). This CDR3 region has 15 residues. V lost 1 base to trimming and J lost 1 base, with 11 bases between them. Looked up from germline, CDR1 is SGHRS and CDR2 is YFSETQ. As DNA, the CDR3 is TGCGCCAGCAGCTTGAATGGAGGGGAGAACACTGAAGCTTTCTTT. This sequence encodes CASSLNGGENTEAFF.

In its sample, this clone was seen once. The DNA for the CDR3 is TGTGCCAGCAGAACCGGGACAGGGCGCAACGAGCAGTACTTC. It codes for CASRTGTGRNEQYF. This chain uses TRBV2 with TRBJ2-7; TRBD1 matches at 9 bases. Trimming at V came to 6 bases and at J to 5 bases, leaving 8 bases not matched to a gene. Germline CDR1 is SNHLY and CDR2 is FYNNEI. CDR3 length: 14 residues. Full variable domain (missing parts from reference TRBV2 and TRBJ2-7): EPEVTQTPSHQVTQMGQEVILRCVPISNHLYFYWYRQILGQKVEFLVSFYNNEISEKSEIFDDQFSVERPDGSNFTLKIRSTKLEDSAMYFCASRTGTGRNEQYFGPGTRLTVT.